What follows are 31 T cell receptor beta chains derived from one specimen sequenced in a study of blood T cell repertoires in COVID-19. Using immunoSEQ multiplex PCR, the repertoire was profiled, and TCRdb retains in-frame clones only, with some absent. The profile covers about 250,000 clones, with more than 70% appearing a single time and under 8% taken by the ten largest. Sequencing was carried out using peripheral blood. These receptors all come from a woman aged 30 to 39 with COVID-19, enrolled during active disease.

This clone was recorded once. V and J are TRBV24-1 and TRBJ1-4; D uncertain. Germline CDR1 reads KGHDR; CDR2 reads SFDVKD. CDR3 length equals 24 residues. The germline V and J ends were trimmed by 0 bases and 0 bases, with 31 bases remaining between them. The CDR3 reads CATSDLGAPPGPARRKTTNEKLFF. The DNA for the CDR3 is TGTGCCACCAGTGATTTGGGTGCCCCTCCTGGGCCCGCCCGCAGAAAGACAACTAATGAAAAACTGTTTTTT.

The gene calls are TRBV9 and TRBJ2-1; 10 bases map to TRBD2. The CDR3 has 15 amino acids. The V segment lost 0 bases and the J segment 4 bases; nucleotides outside the gene matches: 1. The germline CDR1 and CDR2 sequences are SGDLS and YYNGEE. The CDR3 spells CASSVGSGGYNEQFF. The CDR3 nucleotides are TGTGCCAGCAGCGTAGGTAGCGGGGGGTACAATGAGCAGTTCTTC.

This CDR3 is CSVGRGATNEKLFF. CDR3 nucleotides: TGCAGCGTTGGTCGGGGAGCAACTAATGAAAAACTGTTTTTT. The chain uses TRBV29-1 and TRBJ1-4, with D unclear. CDR1 is SQVTM, CDR2 ANQGSEA, per germline. CDR3 length: 14 amino acids. Deletions cut 4 bases from V and 0 bases from J, with 9 bases between.

This rearrangement joins TRBV28 to TRBJ2-3, with D unresolved. V gave up 2 bases and J gave up 2 bases, with 5 bases separating them. This CDR3 contains 13 residues. CDR1 MDHEN and CDR2 SYDVKM come from the germline V gene. The chain's CDR3 is CASSLRATDTQYF. As DNA, the CDR3 is TGTGCCAGCAGTTTACGCGCCACAGATACGCAGTATTTT.

V usage is TRBV10-3 and J usage is TRBJ2-7, with 7 bases lining up with TRBD2. With 10 bases clipped from V and 4 bases from J, the junction kept 16 bases outside the gene matches. CDR3 length equals 15 residues. Germline CDR1 is ENHRY and CDR2 is SYGVKD. The CDR3 region has the DNA TGTGCCACCCGCCGGGGAGGGGAAAGGGCTTACGAGCAGTACTTC. It codes for CATRRGGERAYEQYF.

The rearrangement links TRBV5-1 to TRBJ1-5, with 7 positions matching TRBD1. V trimming: 3 bases; J trimming: 3 bases; junction bases outside the gene matches: 3. Germline-derived CDR1 and CDR2 are SGHRS and YFSETQ. CDR3 length: 14 amino acids. The chain's CDR3 is CASSSGQDNQPQHF. The DNA for the CDR3 is TGCGCCAGCAGCTCCGGACAGGACAATCAGCCCCAGCATTTT.

The chain has TRBV10-1 and TRBJ1-1, with 10 bases identical to TRBD1. With V trimmed by 3 bases and J by 4 bases, 5 bases remained unmatched. The CDR3 runs to 15 residues. Germline CDR1 and CDR2: WNHNN and SYGVQD (reference sequence). CDR3 in amino acids: CASSDRDRGATEAFF. CDR3 DNA sequence: TGCGCCAGCAGTGACCGGGACAGGGGCGCCACTGAAGCTTTCTTT.

The chain uses TRBV19 and TRBJ1-4; 9 positions match TRBD1. This CDR3 comprises 15 residues. The J segment lost 4 bases and the V segment lost 7 bases, leaving 7 bases of the junction unmatched. The V gene's germline CDR1 is LNHDA and CDR2 SQIVND (reference sequence). CDR3 amino acids: CASTPGTGYNEKLFF. CDR3 nucleotide sequence: TGTGCCAGTACCCCAGGGACAGGGTATAATGAAAAACTGTTTTTT. Full variable domain (remainder filled in from reference TRBV19 and TRBJ1-4): DGGITQSPKYLFRKEGQNVTLSCEQNLNHDAMYWYRQDPGQGLRLIYYSQIVNDFQKGDIAEGYSVSREKKESFPLTVTSAQKNPTAFYLCASTPGTGYNEKLFFGSGTQLSVL.

A single count supports this clone. The chain has TRBV7-2 and TRBJ2-7; 10 bases line up with TRBD1. Germline values: CDR1 SGHTA, CDR2 FQGNSA. The CDR3 extends over 14 amino acids. Trimming took 3 bases from V and 6 from J; bases not matched to a gene: 5. The DNA for the CDR3 is TGTGCCAGCAGCTTTGACAGGGGGCGCGCCGAGCAGTACTTC. Its protein product is CASSFDRGRAEQYF.

The V call is TRBV5-1, the J call TRBJ2-5; maybe TRBD2 (5 bases). Germline CDR1 is SGHRS and CDR2 is YFSETQ. Trimming shortened V by 0 bases and J by 5 bases, and 11 bases separated the two germline ends. The CDR3 runs 14 residues. The CDR3 nucleotides read TGCGCCAGCAGCTTGGACGGGGATGGGGAGACCCAGTACTTC. Translating gives CASSLDGDGETQYF.

The chain carries TRBV4-3 and TRBJ1-2; D perhaps matches TRBD1 (5 bases). Germline V gives CDR1 LGHNA, CDR2 YSLEER. Trimming left V 4 bases short and J 1 base short, with 10 bases between. This CDR3 comprises 14 residues. The CDR3 DNA is TGCGCCAGCAGCCCATTACAGGATAACTATGGCTACACCTTC. Translating gives CASSPLQDNYGYTF.

In its sample, this clone was seen once. The rearrangement uses TRBV30 and TRBJ1-5; D is undetermined. V dropped 5 bases and J dropped 3 bases, with 11 bases sitting between them. CDR1 and CDR2 from the germline V gene are GTSNPN and SVGIG (reference sequence). The CDR3 totals 13 residues. The CDR3, as DNA: TGTGCCTGGGCCCGCCGGGACAATCAGCCCCAGCATTTT. It translates to CAWARRDNQPQHF.

The chain employs TRBV19 and TRBJ1-1; the D is unclear. This CDR3 region has 14 residues. V gave up 4 bases and J gave up 4 bases, with 13 bases separating them. From germline, CDR1 is LNHDA and CDR2 SQIVND (reference sequence). The CDR3 coding sequence is TGTGCCAGTAGTAAATTCGGGAGGGCCACTGAAGCTTTCTTT. Protein sequence: CASSKFGRATEAFF.

The chain couples TRBV11-2 to TRBJ1-2, with 9 nucleotides matching TRBD1. V dropped 5 bases and J dropped 6; count of bases not matched to a gene: 10. CDR3 length: 15 residues. Germline values: CDR1 SGHAT, CDR2 FQNNGV. The CDR3 loop is CASSLGTGWTHGYTF. The CDR3 DNA follows: TGTGCCAGCAGCCTTGGGACAGGGTGGACTCATGGCTACACCTTC.

The chain uses TRBV30 and TRBJ2-3; weak D call: TRBD2 (5 bases). The CDR3 has 12 amino acids. Per germline, CDR1 GTSNPN and CDR2 SVGIG (reference sequence). Trimming took off 3 bases at V and 5 bases at J, with 9 bases between the two ends. CDR3 DNA: TGTGCCTGGAGATCGAGGGAAGATACGCAGTATTTT. Translation: CAWRSREDTQYF.

This chain links TRBV6-2 or TRBV6-3 with TRBJ1-2, with D unclear. This CDR3 is 13 amino acids long. Germline CDR1 is MNHEY and CDR2 is SVGEGT. The V and J ends lost 4 bases and 3 bases respectively, with 9 bases between them. The CDR3 region is CASSWTADYGYTF. Written as DNA, the CDR3 is TGTGCCAGCAGTTGGACTGCCGACTATGGCTACACCTTC.

The J gene is TRBJ2-5, the V gene TRBV5-6; possibly TRBD2 for D (6 bases). V was cut by 0 bases and J by 5 bases, with 14 bases left in between. CDR3 length: 15 amino acids. CDR1 is SGHDT, CDR2 YYEEEE, per germline. Written as DNA, the CDR3 is TGTGCCAGCAGCTTGGCCGGAGCGGGCGGGGAGACCCAGTACTTC. This sequence encodes CASSLAGAGGETQYF.

The chain has TRBV11-1 and TRBJ2-3; TRBD2 is a possible D gene (6 bases). Germline values: CDR1 SGHAT, CDR2 FQDESV (reference sequence). CDR3 length: 13 residues. V was shortened by 1 base and J by 8 bases, with 10 bases between the two germline ends. The CDR3 is CASSLGSRGTQYF. For the CDR3, the DNA is TGTGCCAGCAGCTTAGGGTCGCGGGGTACGCAGTATTTT. Full variable domain (remainder filled in from reference TRBV11-1 and TRBJ2-3): EAEVAQSPRYKITEKSQAVAFWCDPISGHATLYWYRQILGQGPELLVQFQDESVVDDSQLPKDRFSAERLKGVDSTLKIQPAELGDSAMYLCASSLGSRGTQYFGPGTRLTVL.

This clone has more than one count but fewer than ten. The V gene is TRBV6-2 or TRBV6-3, the J gene TRBJ1-5; D possibly corresponds to TRBD1 (6 bases). Trimming took off 7 bases at V and 3 bases at J, with 13 bases between the two ends. Looked up from germline, CDR1 is MNHEY and CDR2 is SVGEGT. There are 14 residues in the CDR3. Written as DNA, the CDR3 is TGTGCCAGCACCCCCTCAGGGGACAATCAGCCCCAGCATTTT. This encodes CASTPSGDNQPQHF.

The chain couples TRBV7-9 to TRBJ2-2; the D is unclear. The germline V and J ends were trimmed by 0 bases and 6 bases, with 8 bases remaining between them. The germline V gene has CDR1 SEHNR and CDR2 FQNEAQ (reference sequence). The length of the CDR3 is 14 residues. CDR3: CASSLAGFAGELFF. CDR3 nucleotides: TGTGCCAGCAGCTTAGCCGGGTTCGCCGGGGAGCTGTTTTTT.

This clone has a single count. The rearrangement uses TRBV27 and TRBJ2-3; D remains ambiguous. CDR1 and CDR2 from the germline V gene are MNHEY and SMNVEV (reference sequence). The V and J ends lost 6 bases and 1 base respectively, with 11 bases between them. The CDR3 contains 14 residues. The CDR3 reads CASRPDTRTDTQYF. As DNA, the CDR3 is TGTGCCAGCAGACCCGACACACGCACAGATACGCAGTATTTT.

This chain joins TRBV5-5 and TRBJ2-1, with 11 bases identical to TRBD2. The CDR3 sequence is 15 residues long. Germline loops: CDR1 SGHKS, CDR2 YYEKEE (reference sequence). With V trimmed by 5 bases and J by 6 bases, 7 bases remained unmatched. The CDR3 DNA reads TGTGCCAGCAGTTTAGCGGGAGGGTCCGGCAATGAGCAGTTCTTC. This codes for CASSLAGGSGNEQFF.

The chain uses TRBV19 and TRBJ1-6; TRBD1 aligns across 7 bases. This CDR3 spans 15 amino acids. The junction had 10 bases not matched to a gene; V was cut back by 6 bases and J by 8 bases. Per the germline V gene, CDR1 is LNHDA and CDR2 is SQIVND (reference sequence). The chain's CDR3 is CASSPGRQGDSPLHF. CDR3 nucleotide sequence: TGTGCCAGTAGCCCCGGGAGACAGGGTGATTCACCCCTCCACTTT.

The chain is built from TRBV2 and TRBJ2-3; D possibly corresponds to TRBD1 (5 bases). Trimming left V 6 bases short and J 2 bases short, with 9 bases between. CDR1 and CDR2 from the germline V gene are SNHLY and FYNNEI. The CDR3 totals 13 residues. The CDR3: CASRQVDTDTQYF. Here the CDR3 DNA reads TGTGCCAGCAGACAGGTGGACACAGATACGCAGTATTTT.

The chain recombines TRBV7-9 with TRBJ2-1; D perhaps matches TRBD2 (6 bases). This CDR3 has 13 residues. Trimming pared 1 base from V and 13 bases from J, leaving 14 bases between. CDR1 SEHNR and CDR2 FQNEAQ come from the germline V gene (reference sequence). CDR3 nucleotide sequence: TGTGCCAGCAGCTTAGAAGCGACTAGTGAACAGTTCTTC. Translation gives CASSLEATSEQFF.

The chain uses TRBV6-1 and TRBJ2-3, with 8 bases that match TRBD1. The germline V gene has CDR1 MNHNS and CDR2 SASEGT. The CDR3 is made up of 15 amino acids. V lost 4 bases to trimming and J lost 4 bases; unmatched junction nucleotides: 7. For the CDR3, the DNA is TGTGCCAGCAGTGGACGGGGACAGGTTGCAGATACGCAGTATTTT. Translating gives CASSGRGQVADTQYF.

The chain combines TRBV5-1 with TRBJ1-4; the match to TRBD1 covers 10 bases. Germline trimming cut 4 bases from V and 7 bases from J; bases unmatched to any gene: 7. The CDR3 extends over 15 amino acids. Germline values: CDR1 SGHRS, CDR2 YFSETQ. CDR3 sequence reads: CASSPSTGGGEKLFF. CDR3 bases: TGCGCCAGCAGCCCGTCGACAGGGGGCGGTGAAAAACTGTTTTTT.

This chain uses TRBV6-2 or TRBV6-3 with TRBJ1-5; the match to TRBD1 covers 10 bases. The CDR3 extends over 21 amino acids. CDR1 is MNHEY and CDR2 is SVGEGT in the germline V gene. The V and J ends lost 6 bases and 4 bases, in that order; junction bases with no gene match: 24. This CDR3 reads CASSRDRGPTLSLRRNQPQHF. The CDR3 region has the DNA TGTGCCAGCAGCCGCGACAGGGGGCCTACTCTTAGTCTCCGACGGAATCAGCCCCAGCATTTT.

J is TRBJ1-2 and V is TRBV9; D is undetermined. The CDR3 loop spans 16 amino acids. V was cut by 0 bases and J by 2 bases, with 14 bases left in between. Germline-derived CDR1 and CDR2 are SGDLS and YYNGEE. The CDR3 here is CASSVGSPRGNYGYTF. The DNA for the CDR3 is TGTGCCAGCAGCGTAGGGTCTCCGAGAGGGAACTATGGCTACACCTTC.

This rearrangement joins TRBV4-3 to TRBJ1-1; D is possibly TRBD1 (5 bases). Germline lookup yields CDR1 LGHNA and CDR2 YSLEER. The V and J ends lost 0 bases and 0 bases respectively, with 20 bases between them. The CDR3 is made up of 19 amino acids. The CDR3 region is CASSQESKGQVAMNTEAFF. CDR3 DNA: TGCGCCAGCAGCCAAGAATCGAAGGGGCAGGTGGCCATGAACACTGAAGCTTTCTTT.

In its sample, this clone was seen once. The gene calls are TRBV24-1 and TRBJ2-1; 7 bases are shared with TRBD1. Germline assignment: CDR1 KGHDR and CDR2 SFDVKD. V dropped 4 bases and J dropped 2; count of bases not matched to a gene: 4. The CDR3 is 15 residues long. The CDR3 spells CATSDPQGPYNEQFF. The CDR3 coding sequence is TGTGCCACCAGTGACCCACAGGGGCCCTACAATGAGCAGTTCTTC.